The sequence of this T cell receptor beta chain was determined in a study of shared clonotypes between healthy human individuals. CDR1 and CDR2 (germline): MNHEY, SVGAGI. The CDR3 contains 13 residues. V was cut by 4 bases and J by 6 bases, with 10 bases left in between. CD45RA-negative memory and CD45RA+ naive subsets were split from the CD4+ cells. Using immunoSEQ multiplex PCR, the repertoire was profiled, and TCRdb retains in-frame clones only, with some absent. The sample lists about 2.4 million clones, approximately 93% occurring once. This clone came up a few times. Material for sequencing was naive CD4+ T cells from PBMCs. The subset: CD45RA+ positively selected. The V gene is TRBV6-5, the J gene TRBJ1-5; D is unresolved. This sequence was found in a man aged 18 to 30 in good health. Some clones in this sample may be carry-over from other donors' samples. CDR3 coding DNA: TGTGCCAGCAGTTCGCGGGAGGGTCAGCCCCAGCATTTT. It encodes CASSSREGQPQHF.